This TCR beta chain was sequenced for a study of blood T cells in healthy people across ages. This clonotype has just a few counts. What it binds is not known. The CDR3 sequence is 15 residues long. Trimming cost V 3 bases and J 0 bases, with 12 bases left between them. Through a sample-barcoded 5' primer and a J-beta primer mix, a second PCR was run for roughly 7 to 12 cycles. Each cDNA molecule was tagged by a template-switch adaptor with 12 random nucleotides. TCRdb called the 5' RACE reads again in MiXCR, with one record for every CDR3 protein. The sample has around 1,000,000 distinct CDR3 sequences; roughly 24% are singletons. Per-sample yields of isolated PBMCs were at least 6.5 million. The study's findings and limits: Both higher diversity and more naive CD4+ cells marked long-lived donors when set against aged donors.

The same data also went into a second study, on T cells of mothers and their children. As that study records: Three healthy Caucasian mothers and their six children were the donors.

Sequenced: blood. The chain has TRBV12-3 or TRBV12-4 and TRBJ2-7, with D unresolved. The sequence was obtained from a girl aged 2 to 10 in good health. The CDR3 DNA reads as TGTGCCAGCAGTTTTATGGCAGTATCCTCCTACGAGCAGTACTTC. Amino acid sequence: CASSFMAVSSYEQYF.